This T cell receptor beta chain was documented in a study of technical replicates of blood from several donors. Generated by immunoSEQ multiplex PCR, the TCRdb table keeps only in-frame clones and is missing some. Of 75,000 to 90,000 clones in the sample, about nine tenths were seen once. The clonotype comes from a human donor in good health. The sequenced sample was T cells isolated from PBMCs.

Written as DNA, the CDR3 is TGTGCCAGTAGTATAGCGGCAGGGAACGGGGGTGAAAAACTGTTTTTT. Encoded protein: CASSIAAGNGGEKLFF. V is TRBV19 and J is TRBJ1-4, with D perhaps matching TRBD1 (5 bases). CDR3 length: 16 amino acids. Trimming stripped 1 base from V and 7 bases from J, with 16 bases between. Germline assignment: CDR1 LNHDA and CDR2 SQIVND (reference sequence).